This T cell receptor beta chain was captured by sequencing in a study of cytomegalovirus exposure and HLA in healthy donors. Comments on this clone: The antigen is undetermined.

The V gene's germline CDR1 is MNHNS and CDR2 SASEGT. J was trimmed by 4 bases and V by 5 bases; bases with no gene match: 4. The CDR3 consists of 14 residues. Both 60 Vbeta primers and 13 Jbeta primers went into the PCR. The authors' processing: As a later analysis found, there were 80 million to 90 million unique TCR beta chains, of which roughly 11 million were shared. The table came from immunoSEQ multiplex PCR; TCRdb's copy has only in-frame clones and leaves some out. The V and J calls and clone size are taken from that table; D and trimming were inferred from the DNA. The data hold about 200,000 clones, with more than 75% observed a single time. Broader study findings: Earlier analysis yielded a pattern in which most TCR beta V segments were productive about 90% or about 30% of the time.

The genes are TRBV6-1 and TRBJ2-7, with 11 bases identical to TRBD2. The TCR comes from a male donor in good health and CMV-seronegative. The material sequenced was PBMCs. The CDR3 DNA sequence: TGTGCCAGCAGTCCCGGGACTAGCGGATACGAGCAGTACTTC. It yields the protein CASSPGTSGYEQYF.